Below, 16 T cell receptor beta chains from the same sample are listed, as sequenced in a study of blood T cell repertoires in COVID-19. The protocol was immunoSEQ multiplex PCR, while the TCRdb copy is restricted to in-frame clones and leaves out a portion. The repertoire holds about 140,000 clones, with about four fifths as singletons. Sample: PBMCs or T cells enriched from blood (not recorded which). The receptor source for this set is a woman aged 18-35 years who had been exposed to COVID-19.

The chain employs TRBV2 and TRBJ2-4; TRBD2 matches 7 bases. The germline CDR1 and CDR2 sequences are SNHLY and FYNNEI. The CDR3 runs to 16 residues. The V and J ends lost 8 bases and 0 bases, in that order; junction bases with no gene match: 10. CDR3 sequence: CASGVSGIRAKNIQYF. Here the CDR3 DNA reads TGTGCCAGCGGGGTCAGCGGGATAAGAGCCAAAAACATTCAGTACTTC.

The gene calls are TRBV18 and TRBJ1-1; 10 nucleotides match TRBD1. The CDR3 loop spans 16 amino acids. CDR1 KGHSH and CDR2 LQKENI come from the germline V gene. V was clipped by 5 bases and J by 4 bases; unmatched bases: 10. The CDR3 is CASSTTRDRGPTEAFF. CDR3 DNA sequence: TGTGCCAGCTCAACTACCCGGGACAGGGGTCCCACTGAAGCTTTCTTT. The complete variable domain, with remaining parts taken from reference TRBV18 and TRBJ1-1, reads NAGVMQNPRHLVRRRGQEARLRCSPMKGHSHVYWYRQLPEEGLKFMVYLQKENIIDESGMPKERFSAEFPKEGPSILRIQQVVRGDSAAYFCASSTTRDRGPTEAFFGQGTRLTVV.

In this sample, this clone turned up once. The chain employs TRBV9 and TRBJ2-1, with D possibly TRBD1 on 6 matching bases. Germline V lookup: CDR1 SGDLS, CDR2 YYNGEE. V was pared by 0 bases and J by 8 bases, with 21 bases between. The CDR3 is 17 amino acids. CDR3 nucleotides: TGTGCCAGCAGCGTAGTATCGGCAGGGGCGAGATTTGATGAGCAGTTCTTC. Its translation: CASSVVSAGARFDEQFF.

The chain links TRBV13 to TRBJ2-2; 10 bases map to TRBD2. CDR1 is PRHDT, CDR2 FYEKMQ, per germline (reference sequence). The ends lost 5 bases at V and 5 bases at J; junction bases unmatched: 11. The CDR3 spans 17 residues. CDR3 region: CASSPKASGSLTGELFF. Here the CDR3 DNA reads TGTGCCAGCAGCCCAAAGGCTAGCGGGAGTTTGACCGGGGAGCTGTTTTTT.

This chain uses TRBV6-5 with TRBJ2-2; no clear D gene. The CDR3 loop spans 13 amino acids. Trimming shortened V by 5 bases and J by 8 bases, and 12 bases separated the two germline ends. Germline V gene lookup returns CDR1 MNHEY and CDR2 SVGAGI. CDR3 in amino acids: CASSRYPGGELFF. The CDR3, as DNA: TGTGCCAGCAGTCGCTATCCGGGTGGGGAGCTGTTTTTT.

CDR3 region: CASSRRGGGTQYF. CDR3 DNA sequence: TGTGCCAGCAGCCGAAGGGGGGGAGGTACGCAGTATTTT. This chain joins TRBV7-9 and TRBJ2-3; maybe TRBD2 (7 bases). This CDR3 spans 13 amino acids. V lost 5 bases and J 8 bases, leaving 14 bases between the germline ends. Germline V gene sequence: CDR1 SEHNR, CDR2 FQNEAQ (reference sequence).

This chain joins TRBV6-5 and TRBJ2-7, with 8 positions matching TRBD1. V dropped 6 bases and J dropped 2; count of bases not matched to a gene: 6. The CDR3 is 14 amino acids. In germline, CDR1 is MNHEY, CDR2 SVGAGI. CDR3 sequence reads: CASRKTQGAYEQYF. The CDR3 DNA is TGTGCCAGCAGGAAGACACAGGGGGCCTACGAGCAGTACTTC.

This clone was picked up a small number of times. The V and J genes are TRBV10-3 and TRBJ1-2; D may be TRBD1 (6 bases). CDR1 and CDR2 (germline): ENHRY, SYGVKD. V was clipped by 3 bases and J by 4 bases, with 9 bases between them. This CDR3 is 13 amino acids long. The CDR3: CAISDQGLYGYTF. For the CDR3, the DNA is TGTGCCATCAGTGATCAGGGGCTCTATGGCTACACCTTC.

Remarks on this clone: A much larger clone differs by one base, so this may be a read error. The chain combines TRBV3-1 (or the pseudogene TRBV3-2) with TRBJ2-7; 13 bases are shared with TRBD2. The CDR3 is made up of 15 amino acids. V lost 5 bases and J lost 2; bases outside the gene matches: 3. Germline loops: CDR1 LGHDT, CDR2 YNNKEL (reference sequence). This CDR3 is CASSSGTSGTYEQYF. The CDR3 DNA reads TGTGCCAGCAGCTCCGGGACTAGCGGGACCTACGAGCAGTACTTC.

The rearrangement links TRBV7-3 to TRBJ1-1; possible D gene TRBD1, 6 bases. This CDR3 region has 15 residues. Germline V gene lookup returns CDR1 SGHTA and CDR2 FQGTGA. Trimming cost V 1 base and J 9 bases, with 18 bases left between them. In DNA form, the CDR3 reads TGTGCCAGCAGCTTAATTCGGACAGACCCGGGTAAAGCTTTCTTT. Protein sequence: CASSLIRTDPGKAFF.

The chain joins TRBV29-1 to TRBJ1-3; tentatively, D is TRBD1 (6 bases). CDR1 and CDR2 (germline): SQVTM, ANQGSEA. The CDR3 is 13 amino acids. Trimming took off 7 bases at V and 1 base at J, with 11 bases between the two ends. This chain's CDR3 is CSGYDRSGNTIYF. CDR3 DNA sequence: TGCAGCGGCTATGACAGGTCTGGAAACACCATATATTTT. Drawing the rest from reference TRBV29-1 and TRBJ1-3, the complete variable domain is SAVISQKPSRDICQRGTSLTIQCQVDSQVTMMFWYRQQPGQSLTLIATANQGSEATYESGFVIDKFPISRPNLTFSTLTVSNMSPEDSSIYLCSGYDRSGNTIYFGEGSWLTVV.

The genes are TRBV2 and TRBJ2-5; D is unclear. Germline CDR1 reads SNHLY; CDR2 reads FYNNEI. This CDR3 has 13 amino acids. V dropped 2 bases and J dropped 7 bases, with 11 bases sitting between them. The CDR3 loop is CASSEYGLRTQYF. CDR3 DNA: TGTGCCAGCAGTGAATATGGGCTGCGGACCCAGTACTTC.

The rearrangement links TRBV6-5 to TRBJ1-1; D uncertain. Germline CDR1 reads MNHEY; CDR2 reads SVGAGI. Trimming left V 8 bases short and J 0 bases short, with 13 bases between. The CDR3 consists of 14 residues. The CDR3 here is CASEALRMNTEAFF. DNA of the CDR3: TGTGCCAGCGAAGCCCTTCGTATGAACACTGAAGCTTTCTTT.

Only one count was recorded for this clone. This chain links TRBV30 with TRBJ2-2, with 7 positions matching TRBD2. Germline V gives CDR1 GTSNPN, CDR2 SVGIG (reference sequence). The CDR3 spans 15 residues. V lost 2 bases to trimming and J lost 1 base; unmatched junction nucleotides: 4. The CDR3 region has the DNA TGTGCCTGGAGTACCGGGAGGCAGAACACCGGGGAGCTGTTTTTT. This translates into CAWSTGRQNTGELFF.

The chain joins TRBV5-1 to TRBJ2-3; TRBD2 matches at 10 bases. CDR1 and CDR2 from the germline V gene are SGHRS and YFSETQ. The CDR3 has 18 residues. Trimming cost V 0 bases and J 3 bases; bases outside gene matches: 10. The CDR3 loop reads CASSLAPGNSGRTDTQYF. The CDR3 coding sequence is TGCGCCAGCAGCTTGGCCCCGGGGAATAGCGGGAGGACAGATACGCAGTATTTT.

The CDR3 loop reads CASSITRMNTEAFF. The DNA of the CDR3 is TGTGCCAGTAGTATAACGAGGATGAACACTGAAGCTTTCTTT. The chain uses TRBV19 and TRBJ1-1; D not resolved. Trimming left V 2 bases short and J 0 bases short, with 7 bases between. CDR1 and CDR2 (germline): LNHDA, SQIVND (reference sequence). The CDR3 spans 14 residues. Filled out from reference TRBV19 and TRBJ1-1, the complete variable domain reads DGGITQSPKYLFRKEGQNVTLSCEQNLNHDAMYWYRQDPGQGLRLIYYSQIVNDFQKGDIAEGYSVSREKKESFPLTVTSAQKNPTAFYLCASSITRMNTEAFFGQGTRLTVV.